The entry below gives a single TCR beta chain sequence along with its context. The data derive from a study of control samples from healthy donors and cancer patients. Germline V gene lookup returns CDR1 SGHRS and CDR2 YFSETQ. V was cut by 0 bases and J by 2 bases, with 14 bases left in between. The CDR3 loop spans 16 amino acids. Using immunoSEQ multiplex PCR, the repertoire was profiled, and TCRdb retains in-frame clones only, with some absent. This sample has some 120,000 clones, with about 95% found just once. The chain uses TRBV5-1 and TRBJ1-1, with D possibly TRBD1 on 5 matching bases. Sequenced sample: blood. This receptor was obtained from a man aged 30 to 39 in good health. CDR3 nucleotides: TGCGCCAGCAGCTTGGTTTATCGGGGCAGCAACACTGAAGCTTTCTTT. Translated, it gives CASSLVYRGSNTEAFF. The complete variable domain, with remaining parts taken from reference TRBV5-1 and TRBJ1-1, reads KAGVTQTPRYLIKTRGQQVTLSCSPISGHRSVSWYQQTPGQGLQFLFEYFSETQRNKGNFPGRFSGRQFSNSRSEMNVSTLELGDSALYLCASSLVYRGSNTEAFFGQGTRLTVV.